These T cell receptor beta chains were read from a single sample in a study of blood T cell repertoires in COVID-19. Generated by immunoSEQ multiplex PCR, the TCRdb table keeps only in-frame clones and is missing some. The sample consists of about 230,000 clones, under 90% of them appearing once. The sample consisted of peripheral blood. These TCRs come from a man aged 45-65 years with COVID-19, enrolled during active disease. The CDR3 runs from the conserved cysteine through the conserved F or W. Each record gives: J gene, CDR3 length, clone size, D gene, V gene, CDR3 DNA, CDR3 protein. The D gene is left open where the match is weak. Rows give clone size only sometimes, using once, few, many, or a class for an expanded clone.

j_gene: TRBJ1-2
len: 14
abundance: NA
d_gene: TRBD1
v_gene: TRBV27
CDR3nt: TGTGCCAGCAGTCTGGCCGGGACAGCCTATGGCTACACCTTC
CDR3aa: CASSLAGTAYGYTF

j_gene: TRBJ1-5
len: 16
abundance: NA
d_gene: TRBD1
v_gene: TRBV19
CDR3nt: TGTGCCAGTAGTATGAACAGGGGCGCTAGCAATCAGCCCCAGCATTTT
CDR3aa: CASSMNRGASNQPQHF

j_gene: TRBJ2-5
len: 15
abundance: NA
d_gene: NA
v_gene: TRBV7-3
CDR3nt: TGTGCCAGCAGCCTCGACGGGACTCCACAAGAGACCCAGTACTTC
CDR3aa: CASSLDGTPQETQYF

j_gene: TRBJ2-1
len: 14
abundance: NA
d_gene: TRBD2
v_gene: TRBV5-1
CDR3nt: TGCGCCAGCCGTAGCGGGAGTGTTGCCAATGAGCAGTTCTTC
CDR3aa: CASRSGSVANEQFF

j_gene: TRBJ2-1
len: 12
abundance: NA
d_gene: NA
v_gene: TRBV6-1
CDR3nt: TGTGCCAGCAGTGAACTAGTGAATGAGCAGTTCTTC
CDR3aa: CASSELVNEQFF

j_gene: TRBJ1-6
len: 17
abundance: NA
d_gene: TRBD1
v_gene: TRBV3-1/TRBV3-2
CDR3nt: TGTGCCAGCAGAAGAAGGGGCTCGGGACAGCATAATTCACCCCTCCACTTT
CDR3aa: CASRRRGSGQHNSPLHF

j_gene: TRBJ1-3
len: 15
abundance: few
d_gene: TRBD1
v_gene: TRBV2
CDR3nt: TGTGCCAGCAGTGATCAGGGGGTGGCTGGAAACACCATATATTTT
CDR3aa: CASSDQGVAGNTIYF

j_gene: TRBJ1-1
len: 13
abundance: NA
d_gene: NA
v_gene: TRBV29-1
CDR3nt: TGCAGCGTTGAAGCTCTAGTCAACCGAGGGGCTTTCTTT
CDR3aa: CSVEALVNRGAFF

j_gene: TRBJ2-2
len: 12
abundance: NA
d_gene: NA
v_gene: TRBV10-3
CDR3nt: TGTGCCACCGCTAGGGAGGCCGGGGAGCTGTTTTTT
CDR3aa: CATAREAGELFF

j_gene: TRBJ2-7
len: 16
abundance: NA
d_gene: TRBD2
v_gene: TRBV9
CDR3nt: TGTGCCAGCAGCGTAGGTCTGGCGGGAGGGCCCTACGAGCAGTACTTC
CDR3aa: CASSVGLAGGPYEQYF